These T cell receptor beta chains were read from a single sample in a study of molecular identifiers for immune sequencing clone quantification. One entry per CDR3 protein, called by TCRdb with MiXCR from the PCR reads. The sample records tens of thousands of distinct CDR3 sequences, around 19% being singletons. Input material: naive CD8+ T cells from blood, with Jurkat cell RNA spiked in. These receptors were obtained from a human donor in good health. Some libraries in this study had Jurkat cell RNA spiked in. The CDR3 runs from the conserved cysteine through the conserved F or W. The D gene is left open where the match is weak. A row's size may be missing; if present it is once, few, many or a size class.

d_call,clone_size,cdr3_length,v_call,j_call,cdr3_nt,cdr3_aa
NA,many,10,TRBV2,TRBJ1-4,TGTGCCAGCATGGATGAAAAACTGTTTTTT,CASMDEKLFF
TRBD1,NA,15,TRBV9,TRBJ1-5,TGTGCCAGCAGCGCCGGGACAGGGGGCGTTCAGCCCCAGCATTTT,CASSAGTGGVQPQHF
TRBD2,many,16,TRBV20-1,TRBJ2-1,TGCAGTGCTAGAGGCCTTTGGAGCGGGGGGGCCTATGAGCAGTTCTTC,CSARGLWSGGAYEQFF
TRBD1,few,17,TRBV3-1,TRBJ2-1,TGTGCCAGCAGCCGGGACAGGGGGCGTGTAATTCACAATGAGCAGTTCTTC,CASSRDRGRVIHNEQFF
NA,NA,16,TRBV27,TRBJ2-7,TGTGCCAGCAGTGTCGCGGCTATCCTAAGCTCCTACGAGCAGTACTTC,CASSVAAILSSYEQYF
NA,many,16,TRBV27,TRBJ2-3,TGTGCCAGCAGTTTATCGGGGTTAGGCCTAACAGATACGCAGTATTTT,CASSLSGLGLTDTQYF
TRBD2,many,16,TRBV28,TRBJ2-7,TGTGCCAGCAGTTTGGGGACTAGCGGGAGGTTCTACGAGCAGTACTTC,CASSLGTSGRFYEQYF
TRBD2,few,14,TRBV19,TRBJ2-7,TGTGCCAGTAGTTGGGGACTAGAACCCTACGAGCGGTACTTC,CASSWGLEPYERYF
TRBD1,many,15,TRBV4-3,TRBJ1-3,TGCGCCAGCAGCCAAGGGACAGGGGCTGGAAACACCATATATTTT,CASSQGTGAGNTIYF
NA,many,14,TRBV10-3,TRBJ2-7,TGTGCCATCAGTGACCCAGGGGGGTTCCGCGAGCAGTACTTC,CAISDPGGFREQYF
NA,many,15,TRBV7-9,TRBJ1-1,TGTGCCAGCAGCTTAGTGGAGGCCGCGGGCACTGAAGCTTTCTTT,CASSLVEAAGTEAFF
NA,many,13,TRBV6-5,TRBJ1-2,TGTGCCAGCAGTTACTCGTCCAACTATGGCTACACCTTC,CASSYSSNYGYTF
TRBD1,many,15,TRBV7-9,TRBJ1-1,TGTGCCAGCAGCTCTCGGGACAGGGAGTACACTGAAGCTTTCTTT,CASSSRDREYTEAFF
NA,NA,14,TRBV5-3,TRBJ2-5,TGTGCCAGCAAAGAGGGAGCTGTCGTAGAGACCCAGTACTTC,CASKEGAVVETQYF
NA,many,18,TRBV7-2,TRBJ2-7,TGTGCCAGCAGCTTAATCGGGGGACCTGTCCGGGCCTCCTACGAGCAGTACTTC,CASSLIGGPVRASYEQYF
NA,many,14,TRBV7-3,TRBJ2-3,TGTGCCAGCAGCTTGGCGGGAAACACAGATACGCAGTATTTT,CASSLAGNTDTQYF
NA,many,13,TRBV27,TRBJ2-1,TGTGCCAGCAGTTTGAGCTCCTACAATGAGCAGTTCTTC,CASSLSSYNEQFF
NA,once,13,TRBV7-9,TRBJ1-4,TGTGCCAGCAGTCGGACAGAAACTGAAAACCTGTTTTTT,CASSRTETENLFF
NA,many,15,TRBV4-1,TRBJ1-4,TGCGCCAGCAGCCAAGGGTGGCCGGGGTTTGAAAAACTGTTTTTT,CASSQGWPGFEKLFF
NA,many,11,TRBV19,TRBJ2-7,TGTGCCAGCGGACAGCACTACGAGCAGTACTTC,CASGQHYEQYF
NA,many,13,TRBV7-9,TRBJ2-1,TGTGCCAGCAGCCGTACTAGCTACAATGAGCAGTTCTTC,CASSRTSYNEQFF
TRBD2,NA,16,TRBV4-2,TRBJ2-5,TGTGCCAGCAGCCAAGATCGGCCTAGCGGGAGTCTGTTCCAGTACTTC,CASSQDRPSGSLFQYF
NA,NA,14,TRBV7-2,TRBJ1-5,TGTGCCAGCAGCCTCCCCGACAGCAATCAGCCCCAGCATTTT,CASSLPDSNQPQHF
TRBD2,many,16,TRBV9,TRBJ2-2,TGTGCCAGCAGCGCTAGCGGGAGGGCCGGCACCGGGGAGCTGTTTTTT,CASSASGRAGTGELFF
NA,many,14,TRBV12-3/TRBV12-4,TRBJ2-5,TGTGCCAGCAGTTTTTCTGATTTCCAAGAGACCCAGTACTTC,CASSFSDFQETQYF
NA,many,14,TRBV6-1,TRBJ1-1,TGTGCCAGCAGTGAAGGGGACAAGTTGTCGGAAGCTTTCTTT,CASSEGDKLSEAFF
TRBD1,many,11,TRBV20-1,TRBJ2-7,TGCAGTGCTACCACAGGGGGCGAGCAGTACTTC,CSATTGGEQYF
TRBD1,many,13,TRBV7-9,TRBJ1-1,TGTGCCAGCAGCGAGACAGGGGGCATTGGAGCTTTCTTT,CASSETGGIGAFF
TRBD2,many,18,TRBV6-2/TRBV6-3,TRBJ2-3,TGTGCCAGCAGTTACTCGATCTCTAGCGGGGGTTCCACAGATACGCAGTATTTT,CASSYSISSGGSTDTQYF
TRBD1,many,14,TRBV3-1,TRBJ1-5,TGTGCCAGCAGCCAAACAGGGGGAGATCAGCCCCAGCATTTT,CASSQTGGDQPQHF
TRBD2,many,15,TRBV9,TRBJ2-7,TGTGCCAGCAGCTCTACTAGCGGGATAGAATACGAGCAGTACTTC,CASSSTSGIEYEQYF
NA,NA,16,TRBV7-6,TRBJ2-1,TGTGCCGGCAGGCAGGGCCTTCCCAGCTCCTACAATGAGCAGTTCTTC,CAGRQGLPSSYNEQFF
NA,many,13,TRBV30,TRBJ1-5,TGTGCCTGGAGTACGGACCGAGATCAGCCCCAGCATTTT,CAWSTDRDQPQHF
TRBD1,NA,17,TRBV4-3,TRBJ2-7,TGCGCCAGCAGCCAAGACTCTCAGGGGGCGAGGGCCTACGAGCAGTACTTC,CASSQDSQGARAYEQYF
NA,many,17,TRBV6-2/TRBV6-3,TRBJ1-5,TGTGCCAGCAGTTCCCGGGACTATACCATGAGCAATCAGCCCCAGCATTTT,CASSSRDYTMSNQPQHF
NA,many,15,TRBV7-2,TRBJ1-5,TGTGCCAGCAAGAGCGAGGAATATAGCAATCAGCCCCAGCATTTT,CASKSEEYSNQPQHF
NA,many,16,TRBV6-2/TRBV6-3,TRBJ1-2,TGTGCCAGCAGTCTAGGGCTGACCCGGACCAGCTATGGCTACACCTTC,CASSLGLTRTSYGYTF
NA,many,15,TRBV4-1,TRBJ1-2,TGCGCCAGCAGCCAAGATAAGACAGCTAACTATGGCTACACCTTC,CASSQDKTANYGYTF
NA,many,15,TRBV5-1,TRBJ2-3,TGCGCCAGCAGCACGGAAGACGGCCCCACAGATACGCAGTATTTT,CASSTEDGPTDTQYF
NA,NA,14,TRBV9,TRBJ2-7,TGTGCCGGCAGCGTAGGGGGGGGAACCTACGAGCAGTACTTC,CAGSVGGGTYEQYF
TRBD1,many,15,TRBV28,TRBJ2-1,TGTGCCAGCAGTTTAGCCCCGACAGGGGGCAATGAGCAGTTCTTC,CASSLAPTGGNEQFF
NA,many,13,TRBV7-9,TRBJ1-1,TGTGCCAGCAGTCAGGATATGAACACTGAAGCTTTCTTT,CASSQDMNTEAFF
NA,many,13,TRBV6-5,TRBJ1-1,TGTGCCAGCAGTTACGTCCAGAACACTGAAGCTTTCTTT,CASSYVQNTEAFF
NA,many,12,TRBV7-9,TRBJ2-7,TGTGCCAGCAGCTTGGGAGGCGACGAGCAGTACTTC,CASSLGGDEQYF
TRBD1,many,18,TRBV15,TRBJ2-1,TGTGCCACCAGCAGAGAGGTCGCCGGGACAGGGCCTTACAATGAGCAGTTCTTC,CATSREVAGTGPYNEQFF
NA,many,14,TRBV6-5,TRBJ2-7,TGTGCCAGCAGTTACTATAGGGGAACCTACGAGCAGTACTTC,CASSYYRGTYEQYF
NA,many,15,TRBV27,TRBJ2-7,TGTGCCAGCAGCCCGACCGGGACTGAATCTTACGAGCAGTACTTC,CASSPTGTESYEQYF
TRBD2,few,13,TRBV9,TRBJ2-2,TGTGCCAGCAGGGGACTAGTCACCGGGGAGCTGTTTTTT,CASRGLVTGELFF
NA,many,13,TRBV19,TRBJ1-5,TGTGCCATCGGCCAGAAACTCAATCAGCCCCAGCATTTT,CAIGQKLNQPQHF
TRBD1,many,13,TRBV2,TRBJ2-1,TGTGCCAGCAGAGCCACAGGGGGGAATGAGCAGTTCTTC,CASRATGGNEQFF